Listed below are T cell receptor beta chains from one sample, sequenced in a study of radiation and T cells in renal cell carcinoma. Sequencing was performed with immunoSEQ multiplex PCR; in TCRdb, only in-frame clones are kept and a portion is missing. In the table there are approximately 150,000 clones, about 86% of which are singletons. This sample comprised blood, obtained from a patient whose treatment included radiotherapy and nephrectomy. The origin of the receptors is a woman aged 50 to 65 with renal cell carcinoma. The CDR3 runs from the conserved cysteine through the conserved F or W. D genes are given only for firm matches. Only some rows state a clone size, as once, few, many or a class for expanded clones.

j_gene,abundance,d_gene,v_gene,CDR3aa,CDR3nt
TRBJ2-2,NA,NA,TRBV9,CASNLEGGDGELFF,TGTGCCAGCAACCTGGAAGGGGGGGACGGGGAGCTGTTTTTT
TRBJ1-1,NA,NA,TRBV6-1,CASSARWEYTEAFF,TGTGCCAGCAGTGCCCGTTGGGAGTACACTGAAGCTTTCTTT
TRBJ2-3,NA,NA,TRBV7-2,CASSLDRNTDTQYF,TGTGCCAGCAGCTTAGACAGGAACACAGATACGCAGTATTTT
TRBJ1-1,once,NA,TRBV9,CASSVGVYGQNTEAFF,TGTGCCAGCAGCGTAGGGGTTTACGGGCAGAACACTGAAGCTTTCTTT
TRBJ1-4,NA,NA,TRBV6-1,CASRAIATNEKLFF,TGTGCCAGCAGGGCCATTGCAACTAATGAAAAACTGTTTTTT
TRBJ2-2,NA,NA,TRBV18,CASSLTDETNTGELFF,TGTGCCAGCTCACTGACAGACGAAACGAACACCGGGGAGCTGTTTTTT
TRBJ1-2,NA,NA,TRBV10-2,CASSEGQNQDYGYTF,TGCGCCAGCAGTGAAGGACAAAACCAGGACTATGGCTACACCTTC
TRBJ2-2,NA,NA,TRBV9,CASSVESPGELFF,TGTGCCAGCAGCGTGGAGTCCCCCGGGGAGCTGTTTTTT
TRBJ2-2,NA,NA,TRBV6-1,CASSELEGVGGELFF,TGTGCCAGCAGTGAATTAGAGGGGGTAGGCGGGGAGCTGTTTTTT
TRBJ2-7,few,TRBD1,TRBV27,CASSLQGTSYEQYF,TGTGCCAGCAGTCTACAGGGGACGTCCTACGAGCAGTACTTC
TRBJ2-1,NA,NA,TRBV28,CASSSPLDTHEQFF,TGTGCCAGCAGTTCCCCTTTAGACACCCATGAGCAGTTCTTC
TRBJ1-5,NA,TRBD1,TRBV28,CASSEHRGDVGNQPQHF,TGTGCCAGCAGTGAACACAGGGGCGACGTTGGGAATCAGCCCCAGCATTTT
TRBJ2-7,once,NA,TRBV2,CASTQTEGEQYF,TGTGCCAGCACCCAGACTGAGGGCGAGCAGTACTTC
TRBJ2-7,NA,NA,TRBV7-2,CASSLETGSTSGYEQYF,TGTGCCAGCAGCTTAGAGACAGGTTCCACAAGCGGATACGAGCAGTACTTC
TRBJ2-7,NA,TRBD1,TRBV27,CASSLRQGLTYEQYF,TGTGCCAGCAGTCTTCGACAGGGGCTTACCTACGAGCAGTACTTC
TRBJ1-1,NA,NA,TRBV23-1,CASSQSGAPNTEAFF,TGCGCCAGCAGTCAATCGGGGGCACCGAACACTGAAGCTTTCTTT
TRBJ2-2,once,TRBD2,TRBV7-2,CASSPKSSSGGKNTGELFF,TGTGCCAGCAGCCCAAAGTCCTCTAGCGGGGGGAAAAACACCGGGGAGCTGTTTTTT
TRBJ1-5,once,NA,TRBV2,CASTQGNSNQPQHF,TGTGCCAGCACTCAGGGAAATAGCAATCAGCCCCAGCATTTT
TRBJ2-2,NA,NA,TRBV30,CAWSETRWGGELFF,TGTGCCTGGAGTGAGACCCGGTGGGGTGGGGAGCTGTTTTTT
TRBJ1-2,few,NA,TRBV5-1,CASSFEGWGYTF,TGCGCCAGCAGCTTTGAGGGATGGGGCTACACCTTC
TRBJ2-5,NA,TRBD2,TRBV9,CASSAGTSGGQETQYF,TGTGCCAGCAGCGCCGGGACTAGCGGGGGCCAAGAGACCCAGTACTTC
TRBJ2-3,NA,TRBD2,TRBV10-3,CAISEFRTSGRTDTQYF,TGTGCCATCAGTGAGTTTAGGACTAGCGGGAGGACAGATACGCAGTATTTT
TRBJ1-1,NA,TRBD1,TRBV25-1,CASRLTGAYEAFF,TGTGCCAGCAGGTTGACAGGGGCATATGAAGCTTTCTTT